This TCR beta chain was obtained from a study of shared clonotypes between healthy human individuals. Study-level background: Per-donor plates numbered three CD4 naive, three CD4 memory, two CD8 naive and one CD8 memory.

Clones were read by immunoSEQ multiplex PCR, and TCRdb kept only the in-frame ones, dropping some. The sample lists 500,000 to 700,000 clones, 85% to 95% occurring once. Study-wide results and caveats: Collection of samples was limited to blood; tissue repertoires likely differ.

Naive CD8 isolation took CD45RO-negative cells positively selected for CCR7 and excluded terminally differentiated effector memory CD45RA+ cells. Note on this clone: Its antigen is not identified.

The CDR3 covers 14 residues. CDR1 and CDR2 from the germline V gene are MNHEY and SMNVEV (reference sequence). The rearrangement uses TRBV27 and TRBJ2-5, with 10 bases lining up with TRBD1. Judging by the DNA end, TRBJ2-7 fits better; the J call may be wrong. Sequencing used naive CD8+ T cells sorted from blood. The source of this sequence is a woman in her 30s in good health. The CDR3 here is CASYPGTGAYEQYF. CDR3 nucleotide sequence: TGTGCCAGCTATCCCGGGACAGGGGCCTACGAGCAGTACTTC.